The 26 T cell receptor beta chains listed next were all sequenced from one sample in a study of blood T cell repertoires in COVID-19. The assay was immunoSEQ multiplex PCR, and TCRdb's table has in-frame clones only and misses some. The sample has roughly 440,000 clones, 88% seen once. Material: peripheral blood. The receptors here all came from a woman in her forties or fifties with COVID-19, enrolled during active disease.

This clone was seen only a few times. Other DNA variants within this sample encode the same CDR3. The gene calls are TRBV19 and TRBJ1-5; unclear D gene. Germline CDR1 is LNHDA and CDR2 is SQIVND (reference sequence). CDR3 length equals 14 residues. V lost 2 bases and J lost 2, with 7 bases in between. The CDR3 loop is CASSITGGNQPQHF. CDR3 DNA sequence: TGTGCCAGTAGTATAACCGGGGGCAATCAGCCCCAGCATTTT.

The V and J genes are TRBV7-3 and TRBJ1-6, with 7 bases lining up with TRBD1. Trimming at V came to 2 bases and at J to 8 bases, leaving 6 bases not matched to a gene. Germline V lookup: CDR1 SGHTA, CDR2 FQGTGA. The CDR3 is made up of 15 amino acids. The CDR3 here is CASSLEGTEDSPLHF. DNA for the CDR3: TGTGCCAGCAGCTTAGAAGGGACAGAAGATTCACCCCTCCACTTT.

This clone showed up just once. J is TRBJ2-7 and V is TRBV28; D perhaps matches TRBD2 (6 bases). The V end lost 6 bases, the J end lost 6 bases, and 21 bases lay between the germline ends. CDR1 and CDR2 (germline): MDHEN, SYDVKM. The CDR3 contains 15 residues. The CDR3 DNA reads TGTGCCAGCAGCTCCCTCGGGGGAGGAGGGAGCGAGCAGTACTTC. Translated: CASSSLGGGGSEQYF.

The chain joins TRBV9 to TRBJ2-6; TRBD1 matches 9 bases. Trimming took 3 bases from V and 1 from J; bases not matched to a gene: 5. CDR3 length equals 17 residues. In germline, CDR1 is SGDLS, CDR2 YYNGEE. DNA of the CDR3: TGTGCCAGCAGCGAGGACAGGGGTCTTTCTGGGGCCAACGTCCTGACTTTC. This translates into CASSEDRGLSGANVLTF.

The V gene is TRBV6-5, the J gene TRBJ1-2; no reliable D call. The CDR3 is made up of 15 amino acids. Trimming shortened V by 0 bases and J by 0 bases, and 8 bases separated the two germline ends. Germline lookup yields CDR1 MNHEY and CDR2 SVGAGI. CDR3 sequence: CASSYSRGANYGYTF. CDR3 nucleotide sequence: TGTGCCAGCAGTTACTCCCGCGGAGCTAACTATGGCTACACCTTC.

The V and J genes are TRBV11-3 and TRBJ1-5; tentative D call: TRBD1 (5 bases). Germline V gene sequence: CDR1 SGHNT, CDR2 YENEEA. Trimming left V 0 bases short and J 7 bases short, with 19 bases between. The CDR3 has 17 amino acids. The CDR3 DNA reads TGTGCCAGCAGCTTAGATCTGCCCGGCAGGGTGGGACAGCCCCAGCATTTT. Its protein is CASSLDLPGRVGQPQHF.

The rearrangement links TRBV10-3 to TRBJ2-1, with TRBD2 matching over 10 bases. The V gene end was trimmed by 3 bases and the J gene end by 4 bases; junction bases not matched to a gene: 6. CDR1 ENHRY and CDR2 SYGVKD come from the germline V gene. This CDR3 contains 16 residues. The CDR3 is CAISESSTSGYNEQFF. CDR3 coding DNA: TGTGCCATCAGTGAATCCTCGACTAGCGGGTACAATGAGCAGTTCTTC.

This rearrangement joins TRBV19 to TRBJ1-5, with D possibly matching TRBD1 (5 bases). CDR3 length: 14 residues. Germline CDR1 and CDR2: LNHDA and SQIVND (reference sequence). Trimming took off 3 bases at V and 5 bases at J, with 11 bases between the two ends. CDR3 loop: CASSMNGGDQPQHF. CDR3 nucleotide sequence: TGTGCCAGTAGTATGAACGGGGGGGATCAGCCCCAGCATTTT.

This clone appeared once. The chain couples TRBV15 to TRBJ1-2; D call uncertain. The CDR3 covers 14 residues. Trimming shortened V by 2 bases and J by 8 bases, and 15 bases separated the two germline ends. CDR1 is LNHNV and CDR2 is YYDKDF in the germline V gene (reference sequence). The CDR3 region has the DNA TGTGCCACCAGCAGAAATTCAGGCGCAGAAGGCTACACCTTC. Protein sequence: CATSRNSGAEGYTF.

The V and J genes are TRBV5-1 and TRBJ1-1; D is perhaps TRBD1 (5 bases). The CDR3 is made up of 15 amino acids. The V gene lost 3 bases and the J gene lost 0 bases, with 12 bases spanning the gap. Germline V CDR1 and CDR2: SGHRS, YFSETQ. CDR3 protein: CASSSLGPLNTEAFF. The CDR3 DNA reads as TGCGCCAGCAGCTCCCTGGGGCCCCTGAACACTGAAGCTTTCTTT.

The gene calls are TRBV3-1 (or the pseudogene TRBV3-2) and TRBJ2-3, with 9 nucleotides matching TRBD2. Looked up from germline, CDR1 is LGHDT and CDR2 is YNNKEL (reference sequence). V lost 3 bases to trimming and J lost 4 bases; unmatched junction nucleotides: 29. This CDR3 contains 23 residues. CDR3 coding DNA: TGTGCCAGCAGCCATATTAACGGGCCCGACGGGGGCGGGGGGGCTTTACGGCCAGATACGCAGTATTTT. Translated: CASSHINGPDGGGGALRPDTQYF.

The rearrangement joins TRBV11-2 to TRBJ2-1, with TRBD2 matching 8 bases. The V gene's germline CDR1 is SGHAT and CDR2 FQNNGV. This CDR3 is built from 14 residues. J gave up 9 bases and V 1 base, and 5 bases lay outside the gene matches. The CDR3 sequence: CASSLAGGLGEQFF. In DNA, the CDR3 is TGTGCCAGCAGCTTAGCGGGGGGGCTGGGTGAGCAGTTCTTC.

The chain combines TRBV5-5 with TRBJ2-2, with a possible D match to TRBD2 (7 bases). Germline lookup yields CDR1 SGHKS and CDR2 YYEKEE (reference sequence). Trimming cost V 7 bases and J 6 bases, with 28 bases left between them. CDR3 size: 18 residues. The CDR3 reads CASANPGGRSTKSGELFF. The CDR3 bases are TGTGCCAGCGCAAACCCGGGGGGCCGGTCTACAAAGTCCGGGGAGCTGTTTTTT.

The rearrangement links TRBV2 to TRBJ2-7; D is possibly TRBD2 (6 bases). V dropped 2 bases and J dropped 7 bases, with 15 bases sitting between them. This CDR3 region has 14 residues. CDR1 and CDR2 (germline): SNHLY, FYNNEI. The CDR3 coding sequence is TGTGCCAGCAGTGAAAGGGAGGTGGAGGGAGAGCAGTACTTC. It is translated as CASSEREVEGEQYF.

V gene TRBV5-6 combines with J gene TRBJ2-7; 11 bases agree with TRBD2. Germline CDR1 and CDR2: SGHDT and YYEEEE. J was trimmed by 1 base and V by 2 bases; bases with no gene match: 8. This CDR3 is 17 amino acids long. CDR3 amino acids: CASSFDPGLAGSYEQYF. The CDR3 coding sequence is TGTGCCAGCAGCTTTGACCCAGGACTAGCGGGTTCCTACGAGCAGTACTTC. The whole variable domain, filled in from reference TRBV5-6 and TRBJ2-7, reads DAGVTQSPTHLIKTRGQQVTLRCSPKSGHDTVSWYQQALGQGPQFIFQYYEEEERQRGNFPDRFSGHQFPNYSSELNVNALLLGDSALYLCASSFDPGLAGSYEQYFGPGTRLTVT.

This clone was observed a single time. The V and J genes are TRBV11-2 and TRBJ1-1; weak D call: TRBD1 (6 bases). Per the germline V gene, CDR1 is SGHAT and CDR2 is FQNNGV. V shed 5 bases and J shed 1 base, with 11 bases lying between them. This CDR3 contains 14 residues. The CDR3 DNA follows: TGTGCCAGCAGCCTGACAGGTCAGAACACTGAAGCTTTCTTT. The encoded protein is CASSLTGQNTEAFF.

About this clone itself: At one end, the junction sequence differs from germline, possibly due to a read error. This chain links TRBV9 with TRBJ1-2, with a tentative D call TRBD1 (6 bases). The germline gives CDR1 SGDLS, CDR2 YYNGEE. This CDR3 spans 14 amino acids. This CDR3 is CASSVEGGGEPFLF. CDR3 nucleotides: TGTGCCAGCAGCGTGGAGGGAGGGGGGGAGCCCTTTCTATTC.

The V call is TRBV19, the J call TRBJ1-5; 8 bases fit TRBD1. J gave up 4 bases and V 5 bases, and 7 bases lay outside the gene matches. Germline CDR1 and CDR2: LNHDA and SQIVND (reference sequence). The CDR3 sequence is 15 residues long. The CDR3 DNA reads as TGTGCCAGTAGTTCGGACAGGGCTTTTAATCAGCCCCAGCATTTT. Protein sequence: CASSSDRAFNQPQHF.

The chain carries TRBV9 and TRBJ1-4; 7 bases are shared with TRBD1. Germline V gene data show CDR1 as SGDLS and CDR2 as YYNGEE. This CDR3 is built from 15 residues. V lost 4 bases and J lost 4; bases outside the gene matches: 7. In DNA, the CDR3 is TGTGCCAGCAGCCCTAATCCAGGGGGTAATGAAAAACTGTTTTTT. Residues: CASSPNPGGNEKLFF.

This clone was detected only once. This chain links TRBV6-5 with TRBJ1-1; D gene unclear. CDR3 length: 12 residues. Deletions cut 7 bases from V and 7 bases from J, with 13 bases between. Germline lookup yields CDR1 MNHEY and CDR2 SVGAGI. The CDR3, as DNA: TGTGCCAGCAACGTACGAGGGCGTGAAGCTTTCTTT. Translation gives CASNVRGREAFF.

This chain connects TRBV19 to TRBJ1-3; 7 bases line up with TRBD1. The V and J ends lost 6 bases and 0 bases, in that order; junction bases with no gene match: 2. Germline assignment: CDR1 LNHDA and CDR2 SQIVND (reference sequence). This CDR3 contains 14 residues. DNA of the CDR3: TGTGCCAGTAGCTGGACAGGCTCTGGAAACACCATATATTTT. It specifies CASSWTGSGNTIYF. The complete variable domain, with remaining parts taken from reference TRBV19 and TRBJ1-3, reads DGGITQSPKYLFRKEGQNVTLSCEQNLNHDAMYWYRQDPGQGLRLIYYSQIVNDFQKGDIAEGYSVSREKKESFPLTVTSAQKNPTAFYLCASSWTGSGNTIYFGEGSWLTVV.

This clone was found a few times. The gene calls are TRBV6-1 and TRBJ1-3, with 9 bases that match TRBD1. The V gene's germline CDR1 is MNHNS and CDR2 SASEGT. V was clipped by 2 bases and J by 3 bases; unmatched bases: 5. There are 16 residues in the CDR3. The CDR3 sequence: CASSEKQGAGGNTIYF. The CDR3, as DNA: TGTGCCAGCAGTGAAAAACAGGGGGCCGGTGGAAACACCATATATTTT.

The chain carries TRBV5-5 and TRBJ2-7, with 10 positions matching TRBD1. V shed 4 bases and J 6 bases; nucleotides not matched to a gene: 7. This CDR3 contains 14 residues. Germline CDR1 reads SGHKS; CDR2 reads YYEKEE (reference sequence). This CDR3 reads CASSPGQGVGEQYF. DNA for the CDR3: TGTGCCAGCAGCCCAGGACAGGGGGTAGGCGAGCAGTACTTC. Variable domain in full (rest from reference TRBV5-5 and TRBJ2-7): DAGVTQSPTHLIKTRGQQVTLRCSPISGHKSVSWYQQVLGQGPQFIFQYYEKEERGRGNFPDRFSARQFPNYSSELNVNALLLGDSALYLCASSPGQGVGEQYFGPGTRLTVT.

This chain links TRBV18 with TRBJ1-2; the match to TRBD1 covers 7 bases. CDR3 length: 12 amino acids. With 3 bases clipped from V and 8 bases from J, the junction kept 3 bases outside the gene matches. Germline values: CDR1 KGHSH, CDR2 LQKENI. The CDR3 spells CASSPDRVGYTF. In DNA, the CDR3 is TGTGCCAGCTCACCCGACAGGGTCGGCTACACCTTC.

The chain is built from TRBV12-3 or TRBV12-4 and TRBJ1-2, with D perhaps TRBD1 (5 bases). V was cut by 0 bases and J by 8 bases, with 7 bases left in between. This CDR3 comprises 12 residues. The CDR3 sequence: CASSLAGVGYTF. The CDR3 region has the DNA TGTGCCAGCAGTTTAGCAGGGGTCGGCTACACCTTC.

The chain carries TRBV14 and TRBJ1-4; TRBD1 matches 9 bases. The V and J ends lost 6 bases and 4 bases, in that order; junction bases with no gene match: 15. Germline CDR1 is SGHDN and CDR2 is FVKESK. CDR3 length: 18 residues. CDR3 DNA: TGTGCCAGCAGGGGCCGGGACAGGGAAAAGTCAGGTAATGAAAAACTGTTTTTT. Encoded protein: CASRGRDREKSGNEKLFF.